These 17 T cell receptor beta chains came from one sample sequenced in a study of tumor-infiltrating lymphocytes in oesophageal squamous cell carcinoma. TCRdb reprocessed the PCR reads with MiXCR, giving one entry per CDR3 protein. The sample includes roughly 14,000 distinct CDR3 sequences, 45% to 50% seen only once; the top ten take around 15%. The specimen sequenced was blood. These receptors all come from a male donor with esophageal squamous cell carcinoma.

This clonotype is medium-sized within its sample. This chain links TRBV6-6 with TRBJ2-7, with D possibly TRBD1 on 6 matching bases. Trimming removed 2 bases at V and 2 bases at J, with 7 bases between. The V gene's germline CDR1 is MNHNY and CDR2 SVGAGI (reference sequence). CDR3 length: 13 amino acids. CDR3 bases: TGTGCCAGCAGTTACGCAGGGGCCTACGAGCAGTACTTC. Protein: CASSYAGAYEQYF.

The chain joins TRBV7-9 to TRBJ2-3; D unresolved. Trimming shortened V by 1 base and J by 0 bases, and 5 bases separated the two germline ends. Germline V gene data show CDR1 as SEHNR and CDR2 as FQNEAQ (reference sequence). This CDR3 region has 14 residues. CDR3 residues: CASSLGWSTDTQYF. The CDR3 coding sequence is TGTGCCAGCAGCTTAGGCTGGAGCACAGATACGCAGTATTTT. Filled out from reference TRBV7-9 and TRBJ2-3, the complete variable domain reads DTGVSQNPRHKITKRGQNVTFRCDPISEHNRLYWYRQTLGQGPEFLTYFQNEAQLEKSRLLSDRFSAERPKGSFSTLEIQRTEQGDSAMYLCASSLGWSTDTQYFGPGTRLTVL.

About this clonotype itself: The conserved phenylalanine or tryptophan normally closing the CDR3 is absent here, so this likely arose from a read error. The DNA is left out, because the CDR3 cannot be placed on it with certainty; the CDR3 is given as TCRdb lists it. The V gene is TRBV6-6, the J gene TRBJ1-1; the table's D call TRBD1 went unverified against the DNA. Termini included, the CDR3 measures 14 amino acids. Germline CDR1 and CDR2: MNHNY and SVGAGI (reference sequence). The CDR3 here is CASSYRISPSILVM.

This clonotype was seen repeatedly, ten times or more. The genes are TRBV5-5 and TRBJ2-5; 7 bases align to TRBD2. The germline CDR1 and CDR2 sequences are SGHKS and YYEKEE (reference sequence). The CDR3 contains 13 residues. Losses at the gene ends were 3 bases for V and 2 bases for J; bases not matched to a gene: 1. CDR3 nucleotide sequence: TGTGCCAGCAGCTGGGGGGGACAAGAGACCCAGTACTTC. Its protein product is CASSWGGQETQYF.

This clonotype has ten or more counts. A read error is possible here, since a much larger clone lies one base away. This chain uses TRBV6-1 with TRBJ2-1; D is ambiguous. The CDR3 runs 14 residues. V was pared by 0 bases and J by 10 bases, with 13 bases between. Germline V lookup: CDR1 MNHNS, CDR2 SASEGT. For the CDR3, the DNA is TGTGCCAGCAGTGAAGCTGGCAGTGCCTACGAGCAGTTCTTC. Its translation: CASSEAGSAYEQFF.

The chain links TRBV7-7 to TRBJ2-2; 7 nucleotides match TRBD1. V lost 6 bases and J lost 4; bases outside the gene matches: 5. Germline CDR1 is SSHAT and CDR2 is FNYEAQ (reference sequence). This CDR3 contains 14 residues. CDR3 DNA sequence: TGTGCCAGCAGAAGGGACAGCTCCACCGGGGAGCTGTTTTTT. Encoded protein: CASRRDSSTGELFF.

Comment on this clonotype: The conserved phenylalanine or tryptophan is not found at the CDR3 terminus, so this likely reflects a read error. It is unclear where the CDR3 begins or ends on the DNA, so no DNA is shown, and the CDR3 is as TCRdb lists it. The CDR3 spells CASSLRGEKLFFGS. V gene TRBV11-2 combines with J gene TRBJ1-6; TRBD1, the table's D call, lacks a check against the DNA. Germline CDR1 and CDR2: SGHAT and FQNNGV. The CDR3 is 14 residues long, ends included.

This clonotype was observed at least ten times. This may stem from a read error, because a much larger clone lies one nucleotide away. V usage is TRBV6-1 and J usage is TRBJ2-4, with a weak D call TRBD2 (6 bases). The CDR3 contains 14 residues. The germline V gene encodes CDR1 MNHNS and CDR2 SASEGT. Trimming took 8 bases from V and 13 from J, leaving 24 bases between them. CDR3 protein: CASGRQGGINEQYF. DNA for the CDR3: TGTGCCAGCGGTCGGCAGGGAGGCATCAATGAGCAGTACTTC.

This clonotype appeared many times. With a much larger clone just one base away, this may be a read error. This chain joins TRBV7-9 and TRBJ2-7; D unclear. The germline V and J ends were trimmed by 3 bases and 7 bases, with 13 bases remaining between them. From germline, CDR1 is SEHNR and CDR2 FQNEAQ (reference sequence). There are 13 residues in the CDR3. CDR3 coding DNA: TGTGCCAGCAGCTTCCTGGGTAGGGATGAGCAGTACTTC. It encodes CASSFLGRDEQYF.

The chain recombines TRBV6-6 with TRBJ1-4; D ambiguous. V lost 2 bases to trimming and J lost 2 bases, with 12 bases between them. Germline lookup yields CDR1 MNHNY and CDR2 SVGAGI (reference sequence). The CDR3 covers 16 residues. The CDR3 region has the DNA TGTGCCAGCAGTTACGGGTCCCCGGCGACTAATGAAAAACTGTTTTTT. Its protein is CASSYGSPATNEKLFF.

J is TRBJ2-6 and V is TRBV7-2; D is uncertain. The ends were cut back, 4 bases at V and 0 bases at J, with 10 bases in the middle. The CDR3 covers 16 residues. Germline V gene sequence: CDR1 SGHTA, CDR2 FQGNSA. CDR3 sequence: CASSSRASSGANVLTF. The CDR3 coding sequence is TGTGCCAGCAGCTCTCGGGCTTCCTCTGGGGCCAACGTCCTGACTTTC.

The rearrangement links TRBV12-3 or TRBV12-4 to TRBJ1-4; D is undetermined. The CDR3 length is 15 residues. V lost 2 bases and J lost 3, with 10 bases in between. The CDR3, as DNA: TGTGCCAGCAGTTTATCTGAGGCATCTAATGAAAAACTGTTTTTT. Translated: CASSLSEASNEKLFF.

This clonotype was seen a few times. This sequence joins TRBV6-6 and TRBJ2-3, with 11 bases fitting TRBD2. J lost 7 bases, V lost 7 bases, and 13 bases had no gene match. The CDR3 runs to 16 residues. The germline V gene has CDR1 MNHNY and CDR2 SVGAGI (reference sequence). DNA of the CDR3: TGTGCCAGCAACAGCCCCCCGGGACTAGCGGCAAATACGCAGTATTTT. Encoded protein: CASNSPPGLAANTQYF.

Within the sample, this clonotype is medium-sized. In DNA form, the CDR3 reads TGTGCCAGCAGCGTTGGGACTGTCCAGGGGGGGTACGATACGCAGTATTTT. Translation: CASSVGTVQGGYDTQYF. The V call is TRBV9, the J call TRBJ2-3, with D perhaps being TRBD1 or TRBD2 (7 bases each). With 2 bases removed from V and 6 bases from J, the gap between germline ends came to 22 bases. Germline lookup yields CDR1 SGDLS and CDR2 YYNGEE. The CDR3 covers 17 residues.

The V and J genes are TRBV28 and TRBJ2-5; D unresolved. With the DNA end fitting TRBJ2-7 better, the J assignment may be wrong. Per the germline V gene, CDR1 is MDHEN and CDR2 is SYDVKM. The CDR3 is 12 amino acids. The CDR3 reads CASSHTSYEQYF. CDR3 nucleotide sequence: TGTGCCAGCAGCCACACATCGTACGAGCAGTACTTC.

This clonotype was counted many times. The rearrangement uses TRBV27 and TRBJ1-2; the match to TRBD1 covers 11 bases. The CDR3 runs 16 residues. Per germline, CDR1 MNHEY and CDR2 SMNVEV (reference sequence). The ends lost 4 bases at V and 0 bases at J; junction bases unmatched: 4. The CDR3 DNA reads as TGTGCCAGCAGTTCGGGACAGGGGGTAGCTAACTATGGCTACACCTTC. Translated: CASSSGQGVANYGYTF.

The chain is built from TRBV7-9 and TRBJ2-7; a possible D gene is TRBD1 (5 bases). The end of the DNA fits TRBJ2-5 better, so the J call may be wrong. CDR1 SEHNR and CDR2 FQNEAQ come from the germline V gene (reference sequence). The CDR3 spans 13 residues. The CDR3 region has the DNA TGTGCCAGCAGCTTCCAGGGCCAAGAGACCCAGTACTTC. Encoded protein: CASSFQGQETQYF.